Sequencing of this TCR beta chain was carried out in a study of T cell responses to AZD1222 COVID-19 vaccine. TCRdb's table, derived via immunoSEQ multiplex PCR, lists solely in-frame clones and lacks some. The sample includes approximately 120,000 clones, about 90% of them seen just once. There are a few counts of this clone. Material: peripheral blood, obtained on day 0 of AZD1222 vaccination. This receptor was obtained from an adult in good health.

The CDR3: CASSGDRGFSYGYTF. The CDR3 DNA sequence: TGTGCCAGCAGCGGGGACAGGGGATTCTCCTATGGCTACACCTTC. V is TRBV9 and J is TRBJ1-2, with 10 bases that match TRBD1. V gave up 3 bases and J gave up 4 bases; unmatched junction bases: 6. CDR3 length: 15 residues. Per germline, CDR1 SGDLS and CDR2 YYNGEE.